This T cell receptor (beta chain) was observed in a study of cytomegalovirus exposure and HLA in healthy donors. Study background: Inside one of the first data releases sat around 80 million unique TCRs taken from HLA-typed donors.

PCR primers comprised 60 Vbeta and 13 Jbeta primers. Original methodology: In a later analysis, 79 million or so unique TCR beta chains included roughly 11 million shared by two or more donors. Assay: immunoSEQ multiplex PCR; the TCRdb copy retains only in-frame clones and omits some. D and trimming come from the DNA, and the V and J calls and clone size come from that table. In total, the table holds about 88,000 clones. Germline V gene lookup returns CDR1 SGDLS and CDR2 YYNGEE. The CDR3 spans 13 residues. V was shortened by 0 bases and J by 9 bases, with 10 bases between the two germline ends. This chain joins TRBV9 and TRBJ2-1, with D perhaps matching TRBD1 (5 bases). The origin of this receptor is a girl aged 10 to 17 in good health and CMV-seropositive. Sequencing was done on a sample of PBMCs. The CDR3 is CASSVVGVGEQFF. CDR3 DNA sequence: TGTGCCAGCAGCGTAGTAGGGGTTGGTGAGCAGTTCTTC.